This T cell receptor (beta chain) came from a study of T cells in localized non-small cell lung cancer. Trimming took 5 bases from V and 6 from J, leaving 17 bases between them. The CDR3 totals 15 residues. Germline CDR1 and CDR2: LNHDA and SQIVND (reference sequence). The assay was immunoSEQ multiplex PCR, and TCRdb's table has in-frame clones only and misses some. Of roughly 90,000 clones in the sample, roughly 93% were seen once. The chain joins TRBV19 to TRBJ1-5; TRBD1 is a possible D gene (5 bases). The sample was PBMCs, taken before any cancer treatment. The receptor was derived from a woman aged 40-69 years with stage II squamous cell lung carcinoma. In DNA, the CDR3 is TGTGCCAGTAGTGAGTGGGGGATATATAGTCAGCCCCAGCATTTT. Amino acids: CASSEWGIYSQPQHF. The full variable domain, rest sourced from reference TRBV19 and TRBJ1-5, is DGGITQSPKYLFRKEGQNVTLSCEQNLNHDAMYWYRQDPGQGLRLIYYSQIVNDFQKGDIAEGYSVSREKKESFPLTVTSAQKNPTAFYLCASSEWGIYSQPQHFGDGTRLSIL.